The text below deals with one T cell receptor (beta chain). This clonotype was detected only a few times. Its antigen specificity is not known. No much larger clone exists at a distance of one base, and base qualities are not known. These data come from a study of early T cells in non-severe SARS-CoV-2 infection (dated by TCRdb to the early 2020s). Broadly, across the study: Bulk RNA from unsorted whole blood was used for TCR sequencing, so alpha and beta chains could not be paired. What the study reported, not specific to this receptor: VDJdb matching was skewed toward anti-spike CD8 responses, so virus-specific expansions were likely underestimated and private and CD4 specificities were missed.

The germline V gene (reference sequence) gives CDR1 as SGHKS and CDR2 as YYEKEE. The CDR3, from cysteine to phenylalanine, totals 13 residues. Only the CDR3 DNA is retained, 39 bases long and in frame from the first base. V is pared back by 1 base and J by 10 bases, with 9 bases lying between the germline termini. The study was a case-control design nested within a healthcare worker cohort in London, UK, with weekly nasopharyngeal swab PCR tests and blood sampling. Healthcare workers were recruited between 23 and 31 March 2020, during the week of the UK lockdown, and were followed weekly for up to roughly 16 weeks. The library was prepared using 5' RACE. The data were produced on a NextSeq 500. To correct for sequencing error and PCR bias, the TCR library protocol tagged individual cDNA molecules with unique molecular identifiers. Both TCR alpha and beta chains were sequenced, and tight co-correlation was observed between alpha and beta sequence abundances in each sample. The published analysis was carried out like this. V gene, J gene and CDR3 annotation of TCR sequences was performed with Decombinator V4. TCRs were defined as expanded if a significant change between any two time points was detected under a Poisson model with p below 0.0001. TCR abundances were normalised to the total number of TCRs sequenced per sample and expressed as counts per million. TRAV1-2 paired with TRAJ12, TRAJ20 or TRAJ33 defined MAIT TCRs, while TRAV10 paired with TRAJ18 defined iNKT TCRs. VDJdb, accessed on 1 November 2021, was searched for TCRs annotated for CMV, EBV and SARS-CoV-2, and TCRs annotated for more than one antigen were excluded. Clones were called with MiXCR by TCRdb after fastp trimmed the public reads at Q25, and only in-frame beta chains were retained. Duplicate CDR3 protein sequences are folded into a single record with the most common DNA and genes. The authors' filters were not applied to this entry. This sample comprises 80,000 to 95,000 distinct CDR3 sequences, 14% of them detected only once. Under 6.5% of the sample comes from the top ten.

Sample: whole blood. The sequence joins TRBV5-5 to TRBJ1-6; the D gene cannot be named for sure. The clonotype comes from an adult who was a healthcare worker with PCR-confirmed SARS-CoV-2 infection or an uninfected control (not recorded which). The sequenced DNA is TGTGCCAGCAGCTTGATCACCGGGTCACCCCTCCACTTT. Its protein is CASSLITGSPLHF.